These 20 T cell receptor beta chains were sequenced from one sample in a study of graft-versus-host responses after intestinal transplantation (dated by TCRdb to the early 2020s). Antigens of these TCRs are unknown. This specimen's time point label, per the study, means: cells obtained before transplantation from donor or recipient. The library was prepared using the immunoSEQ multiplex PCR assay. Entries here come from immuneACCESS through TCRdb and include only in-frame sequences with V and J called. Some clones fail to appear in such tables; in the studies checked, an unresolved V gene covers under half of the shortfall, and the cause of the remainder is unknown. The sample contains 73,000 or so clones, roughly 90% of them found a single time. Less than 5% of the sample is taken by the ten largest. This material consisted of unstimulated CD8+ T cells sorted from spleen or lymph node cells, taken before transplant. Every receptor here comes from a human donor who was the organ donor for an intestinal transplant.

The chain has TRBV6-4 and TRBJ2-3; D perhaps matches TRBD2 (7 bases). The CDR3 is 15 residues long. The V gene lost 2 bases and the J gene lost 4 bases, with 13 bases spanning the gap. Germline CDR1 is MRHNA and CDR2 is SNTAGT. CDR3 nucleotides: TGTGCCAGCAGTGACGGGGCGGGGGCTGCAGATACGCAGTATTTT. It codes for CASSDGAGAADTQYF.

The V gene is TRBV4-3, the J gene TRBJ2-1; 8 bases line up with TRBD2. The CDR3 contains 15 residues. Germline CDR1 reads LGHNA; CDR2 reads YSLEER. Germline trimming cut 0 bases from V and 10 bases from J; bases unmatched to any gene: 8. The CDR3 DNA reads TGCGCCAGCAGCCAAGATTTCGGGGGGGGCGGCGAGCAGTTCTTC. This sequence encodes CASSQDFGGGGEQFF.

CDR3 region: CANSKYNRDKHRGPPGANVLTF. The CDR3 nucleotides are TGTGCCAACTCGAAATATAACCGGGACAAACACCGAGGTCCTCCTGGGGCCAACGTCCTGACTTTC. The chain joins TRBV2 to TRBJ2-6; a possible D gene is TRBD1 (6 bases). The germline V gene has CDR1 SNHLY and CDR2 FYNNEI. Between the trimmed V and J ends, which lost 10 bases and 2 bases, there was a span of 36 bases. This CDR3 is built from 22 residues.

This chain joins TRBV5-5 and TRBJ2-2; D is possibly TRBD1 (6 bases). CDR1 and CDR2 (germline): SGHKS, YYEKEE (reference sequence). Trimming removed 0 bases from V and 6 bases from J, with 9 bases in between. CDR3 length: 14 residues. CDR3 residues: CASSLVDSPGELFF. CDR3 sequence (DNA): TGTGCCAGCAGCTTGGTGGACAGTCCCGGGGAGCTGTTTTTT.

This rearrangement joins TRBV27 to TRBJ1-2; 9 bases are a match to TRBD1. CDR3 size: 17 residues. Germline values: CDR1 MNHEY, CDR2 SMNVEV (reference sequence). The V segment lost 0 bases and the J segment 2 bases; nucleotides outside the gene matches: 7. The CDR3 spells CASSLSSGDRGNYGYTF. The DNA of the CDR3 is TGTGCCAGCAGTTTATCTTCCGGAGACAGGGGGAACTATGGCTACACCTTC.

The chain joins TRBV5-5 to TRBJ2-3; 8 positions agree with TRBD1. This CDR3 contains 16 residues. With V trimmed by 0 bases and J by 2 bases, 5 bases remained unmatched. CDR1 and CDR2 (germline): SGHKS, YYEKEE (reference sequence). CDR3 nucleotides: TGTGCCAGCAGCTTGGAGCCAGGGGGCTACACAGATACGCAGTATTTT. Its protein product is CASSLEPGGYTDTQYF.

CDR3 loop: CAWTQLGLAVDEQFF. The CDR3 DNA follows: TGTGCCTGGACTCAACTGGGACTAGCCGTCGATGAGCAGTTCTTC. The V gene is TRBV30, the J gene TRBJ2-1, with 9 bases that match TRBD2. The germline gives CDR1 GTSNPN, CDR2 SVGIG (reference sequence). The V and J ends lost 4 bases and 8 bases, in that order; junction bases with no gene match: 12. The length of the CDR3 is 15 residues. The full variable domain, with the rest looked up from reference TRBV30 and TRBJ2-1, is SQTIHQWPATLVQPVGSPLSLECTVEGTSNPNLYWYRQAAGRGLQLLFYSVGIGQISSEVPQNLSASRPQDRQFILSSKKLLLSDSGFYLCAWTQLGLAVDEQFFGPGTRLTVL.

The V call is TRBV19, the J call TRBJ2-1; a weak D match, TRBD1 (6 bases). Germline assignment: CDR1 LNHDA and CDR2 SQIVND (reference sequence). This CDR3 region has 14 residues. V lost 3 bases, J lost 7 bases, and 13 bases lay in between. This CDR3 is CASSIPGVGNEQFF. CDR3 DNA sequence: TGTGCCAGTAGTATCCCAGGGGTTGGTAATGAGCAGTTCTTC.

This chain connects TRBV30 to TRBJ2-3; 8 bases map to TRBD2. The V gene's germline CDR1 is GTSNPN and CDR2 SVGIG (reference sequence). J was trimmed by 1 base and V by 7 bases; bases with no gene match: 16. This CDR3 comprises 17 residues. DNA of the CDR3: TGTGCCTCGGCCCCCCGGGGGGGCGTGGTGGGCACAGATACGCAGTATTTT. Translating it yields CASAPRGGVVGTDTQYF.

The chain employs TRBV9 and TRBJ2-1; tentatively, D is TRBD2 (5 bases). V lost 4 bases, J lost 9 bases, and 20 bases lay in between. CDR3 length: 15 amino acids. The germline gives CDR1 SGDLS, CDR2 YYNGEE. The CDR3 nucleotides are TGTGCCAGCAGCCTCCGAGACTACGCTGGTTCTGAGCAGTTCTTC. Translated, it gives CASSLRDYAGSEQFF.

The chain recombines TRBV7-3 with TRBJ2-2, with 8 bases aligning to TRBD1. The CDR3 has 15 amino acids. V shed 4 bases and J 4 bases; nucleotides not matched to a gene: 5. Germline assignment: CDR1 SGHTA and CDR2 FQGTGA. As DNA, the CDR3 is TGTGCCAGCAGCTATACAGGGGGGATCACCGGGGAGCTGTTTTTT. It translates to CASSYTGGITGELFF.

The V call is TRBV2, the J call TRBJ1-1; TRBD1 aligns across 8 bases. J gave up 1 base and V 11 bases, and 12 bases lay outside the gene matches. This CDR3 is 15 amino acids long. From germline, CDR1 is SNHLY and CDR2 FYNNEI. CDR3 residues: CAGHASGTGNTEAFF. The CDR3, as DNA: TGTGCCGGCCATGCTTCCGGGACAGGGAACACTGAAGCTTTCTTT.

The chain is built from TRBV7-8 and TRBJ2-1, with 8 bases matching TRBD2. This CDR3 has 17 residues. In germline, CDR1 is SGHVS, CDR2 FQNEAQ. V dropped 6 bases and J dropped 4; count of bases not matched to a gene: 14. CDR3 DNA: TGTGCCAGCAGACTAGCGGTGGTCGGGCTAGCGTACAATGAGCAGTTCTTC. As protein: CASRLAVVGLAYNEQFF. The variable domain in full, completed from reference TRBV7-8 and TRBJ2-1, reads GAGVSQSPRYKVAKRGQDVALRCDPISGHVSLFWYQQALGQGPEFLTYFQNEAQLDKSGLPSDRFFAERPEGSVSTLKIQRTQQEDSAVYLCASRLAVVGLAYNEQFFGPGTRLTVL.

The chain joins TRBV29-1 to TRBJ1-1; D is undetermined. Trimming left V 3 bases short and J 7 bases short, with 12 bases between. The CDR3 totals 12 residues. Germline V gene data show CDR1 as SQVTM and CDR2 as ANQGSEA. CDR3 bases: TGCAGCGTTGATGACATGACGGTTGAAGCTTTCTTT. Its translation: CSVDDMTVEAFF.

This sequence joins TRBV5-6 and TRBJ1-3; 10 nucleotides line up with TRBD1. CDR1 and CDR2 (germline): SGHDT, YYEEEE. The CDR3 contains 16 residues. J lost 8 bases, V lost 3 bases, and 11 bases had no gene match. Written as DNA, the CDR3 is TGTGCCAGCAGCTCACCGGGACAGGGGACTAGGGACACCATATATTTT. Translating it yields CASSSPGQGTRDTIYF. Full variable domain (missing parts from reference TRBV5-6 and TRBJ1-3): DAGVTQSPTHLIKTRGQQVTLRCSPKSGHDTVSWYQQALGQGPQFIFQYYEEEERQRGNFPDRFSGHQFPNYSSELNVNALLLGDSALYLCASSSPGQGTRDTIYFGEGSWLTVV.

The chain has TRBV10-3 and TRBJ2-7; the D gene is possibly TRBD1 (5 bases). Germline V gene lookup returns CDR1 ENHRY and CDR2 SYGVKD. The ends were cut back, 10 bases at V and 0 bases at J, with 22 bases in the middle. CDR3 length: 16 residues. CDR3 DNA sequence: TGTGCCACCAGGAATGACAGATTATTGAGCTCCTACGAGCAGTACGTC. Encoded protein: CATRNDRLLSSYEQYV.

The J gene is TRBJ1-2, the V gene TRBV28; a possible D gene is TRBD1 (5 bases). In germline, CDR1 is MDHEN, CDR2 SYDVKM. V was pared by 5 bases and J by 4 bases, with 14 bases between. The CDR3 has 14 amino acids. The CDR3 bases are TGTGCCAGCAGTAAAATCGACGGGGGCTATGGCTACACCTTC. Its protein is CASSKIDGGYGYTF.

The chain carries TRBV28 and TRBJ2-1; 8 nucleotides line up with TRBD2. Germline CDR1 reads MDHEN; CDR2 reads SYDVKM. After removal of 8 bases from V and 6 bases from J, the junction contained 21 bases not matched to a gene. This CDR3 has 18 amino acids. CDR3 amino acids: CASGFDGVISGDCNEQFF. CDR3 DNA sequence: TGTGCCAGCGGATTCGATGGGGTTATTAGCGGGGATTGCAATGAGCAGTTCTTC.

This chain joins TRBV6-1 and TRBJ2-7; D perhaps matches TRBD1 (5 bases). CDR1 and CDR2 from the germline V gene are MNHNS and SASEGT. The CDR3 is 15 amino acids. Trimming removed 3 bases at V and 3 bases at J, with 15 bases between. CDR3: CASSDGQGPLYEQYV. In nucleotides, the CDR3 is TGTGCCAGCAGTGACGGGCAGGGCCCCCTCTACGAGCAGTACGTC.

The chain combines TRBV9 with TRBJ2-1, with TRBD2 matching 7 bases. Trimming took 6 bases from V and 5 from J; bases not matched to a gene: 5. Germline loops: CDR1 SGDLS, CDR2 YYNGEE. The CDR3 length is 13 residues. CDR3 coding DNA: TGTGCCAGCACCGGGGACTACCACAATGAGCAGTTCTTC. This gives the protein CASTGDYHNEQFF.